Listed below are T cell receptor beta chains from one sample, sequenced in a study of T-cell memory formation after mild COVID-19. A single record per CDR3 protein comes from TCRdb applying MiXCR to the 5' RACE reads. The repertoire holds hundreds of thousands of distinct CDR3 sequences, with 20% to 30% as singletons. Input material: PBMCs or a T cell subset sorted from them (not recorded which). Receptor source: an adult woman who had mild COVID-19 (a few samples of this study predate the infection). Cell type and time point are not known. CDR3s include the opening cysteine and the closing phenylalanine or tryptophan. A D gene is named only where the DNA matches it firmly. Size is omitted from some rows. Given values are once, few, many or a class for expanded clones.

V gene	clone size	D gene	J gene	CDR3 protein	CDR3 DNA
TRBV12-3/TRBV12-4	few	TRBD2	TRBJ2-1	CASSPNLAGYNEQFF	TGTGCCAGCAGTCCCAACCTAGCGGGCTACAATGAGCAGTTCTTC
TRBV5-1	-	-	TRBJ2-7	CASSSSLGGSEVYEQYF	TGCGCCAGCAGCTCGTCACTAGGGGGGTCGGAGGTCTACGAGCAGTACTTC
TRBV14	few	-	TRBJ1-2	CASSQGAGYGYTF	TGTGCCAGCAGCCAAGGAGCAGGGTACGGCTACACCTTC
TRBV6-6	-	-	TRBJ1-2	CASSYSSRPEGQGGYTF	TGTGCCAGCAGTTACTCCAGCCGCCCTGAGGGGCAAGGTGGCTACACCTTC
TRBV3-1	few	-	TRBJ1-1	CASSPRGDRGAFF	TGTGCCAGCAGCCCAAGGGGAGACAGAGGGGCTTTCTTT
TRBV7-9	few	-	TRBJ2-7	CASSLAESTPLSYEQYF	TGTGCCAGCAGCTTAGCTGAGAGCACTCCCCTCTCCTACGAGCAGTACTTC
TRBV6-5	-	TRBD2	TRBJ2-7	CASSYYSGRSDEQYF	TGTGCCAGCAGTTACTATAGCGGGAGAAGCGACGAGCAGTACTTC
TRBV7-9	few	-	TRBJ2-7	CASSLDLHEQYF	TGTGCCAGCAGCTTAGATCTGCACGAGCAGTACTTC
TRBV5-6	many	-	TRBJ1-4	CASSLAGTAATNEKLFF	TGTGCCAGCAGCTTGGCCGGGACGGCTGCAACTAATGAAAAACTGTTTTTT
TRBV20-1	few	-	TRBJ2-2	CSASFGRGYDTGELFF	TGCAGTGCTAGTTTTGGGCGGGGATACGACACCGGGGAGCTGTTTTTT
TRBV2	-	-	TRBJ2-2	CASSELGAKNTGELFF	TGTGCCAGCAGTGAGCTAGGGGCTAAGAACACCGGGGAGCTGTTTTTT
TRBV4-3	-	-	TRBJ2-2	CASSQVLGNYTGELFF	TGCGCCAGCAGCCAAGTTCTCGGAAACTACACCGGGGAGCTGTTTTTT
TRBV12-3/TRBV12-4	few	TRBD2	TRBJ2-4	CASSLLAVKNIQYF	TGTGCCAGCAGTCTCCTAGCGGTCAAAAACATTCAGTACTTC
TRBV7-2	-	-	TRBJ1-2	CASSPGWVGYTF	TGTGCCAGCAGCCCCGGGTGGGTTGGCTACACCTTC
TRBV6-2/TRBV6-3	-	-	TRBJ2-2	CASRGGADTGELFF	TGTGCCAGCAGAGGGGGGGCCGACACCGGGGAGCTGTTTTTT
TRBV11-3	-	-	TRBJ1-4	CASSLVRGHEKLFF	TGTGCCAGCAGCTTAGTCCGGGGGCACGAAAAACTGTTTTTT
TRBV4-2	-	-	TRBJ2-6	CASSQVRPGAHSGANVLTF	TGTGCCAGCAGCCAAGTTCGCCCGGGGGCTCACTCTGGGGCCAACGTCCTGACTTTC
TRBV23-1	-	TRBD1	TRBJ2-7	CASSSQGSFYEQYF	TGCGCCAGCAGTTCACAGGGGTCCTTCTACGAGCAGTACTTC
TRBV7-2	few	-	TRBJ2-3	CASSLGSAAGDTQYF	TGTGCCAGCAGCTTAGGGTCGGCCGCGGGCGATACGCAGTATTTT
TRBV5-1	few	-	TRBJ2-7	CASSSTGGREYEQYF	TGCGCCAGCAGCTCCACCGGAGGTAGGGAATACGAGCAGTACTTC
TRBV5-1	many	TRBD2	TRBJ2-1	CASSLGLAGGYNEQFF	TGCGCCAGCAGCTTGGGACTAGCGGGGGGTTACAATGAGCAGTTCTTC
TRBV11-2	many	TRBD1	TRBJ2-2	CASSPRTGVNTGELFF	TGTGCCAGCAGCCCCCGGACAGGGGTGAACACCGGGGAGCTGTTTTTT
TRBV5-5	-	-	TRBJ2-2	CASSLAPNTGELFF	TGTGCCAGCAGCTTGGCGCCAAACACCGGGGAGCTGTTTTTT
TRBV19	many	-	TRBJ2-5	CASSIGDASTETQYF	TGTGCCAGTAGTATCGGGGATGCGTCGACGGAGACCCAGTACTTC
TRBV12-3/TRBV12-4	few	TRBD1	TRBJ1-4	CASSRGTGINEKLFF	TGTGCCAGCAGCCGCGGGACAGGAATAAATGAAAAACTGTTTTTT
TRBV4-2	-	-	TRBJ2-5	CASSQPSRETQYF	TGTGCCAGCAGCCAGCCTAGCCGGGAGACCCAGTACTTC